This T cell receptor beta chain was recovered during a study of shared clonotypes between healthy human individuals. In the original analysis: From ImmunoSEQ came sequences covering only the junction and carrying no quality scores, so filtering differed. Clones were sequenced by immunoSEQ multiplex PCR, and TCRdb holds only the in-frame ones, with some missing. Clonal size and the V and J genes are those of that table, whereas D and trimming came from the DNA. Among a few million clones listed, around 92% were seen once. This CDR3 is 15 amino acids long. Each of the donors was a healthy adult who was HIV-negative and had not had a recent acute infection or vaccination.

The V and J genes are TRBV21-1 and TRBJ1-5; the D call of TRBD1 is as the table states it, not checked on the DNA. TRBV21-1 is flagged as a pseudogene. The TCR was taken from a man aged 18 to 30 in good health. Some clones in this sample may be carry-over from other donors' samples. Material: naive CD4+ T cells from PBMCs. Subset indicated: CD45RA+ positively selected. The CDR3 is CASRMDRGDNQPQHF. CDR3 coding DNA: TGTGCCAGCAGAATGGACAGGGGGGACAATCAGCCCCAGCATTTT.